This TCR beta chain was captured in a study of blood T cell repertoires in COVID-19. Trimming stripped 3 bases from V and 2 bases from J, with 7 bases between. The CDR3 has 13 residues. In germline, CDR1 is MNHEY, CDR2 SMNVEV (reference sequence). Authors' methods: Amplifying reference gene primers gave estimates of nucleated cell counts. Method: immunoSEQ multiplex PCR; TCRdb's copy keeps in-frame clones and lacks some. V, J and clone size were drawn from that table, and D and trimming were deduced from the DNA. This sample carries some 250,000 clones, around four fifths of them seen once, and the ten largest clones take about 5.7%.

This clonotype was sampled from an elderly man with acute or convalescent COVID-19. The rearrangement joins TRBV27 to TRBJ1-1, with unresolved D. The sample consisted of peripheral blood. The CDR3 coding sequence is TGTGCCAGCAGTTTGTCCGTTAACACTGAAGCTTTCTTT. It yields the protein CASSLSVNTEAFF.